The 24 T cell receptor beta chains given below trace back to one sample, sequenced in a study of CD8 T cells in ankylosing spondylitis. Using its own MiXCR run on the 5' RACE reads, TCRdb lists one record per CDR3 protein. The sample has about 130,000 distinct CDR3 sequences, around 7% seen once. Material for sequencing was blood, either unsorted or a sorted T cell fraction (not recorded which). These receptors came from a male donor with ankylosing spondylitis or in good health (not recorded which).

The J gene is TRBJ1-6, the V gene TRBV20-1; tentatively, D is TRBD1 (5 bases). This CDR3 spans 18 amino acids. V lost 3 bases, J lost 1 base, and 19 bases lay in between. Looked up from germline, CDR1 is DFQATT and CDR2 is SNEGSKA (reference sequence). CDR3 in amino acids: CSASTRTGVESYNSPLHF. The CDR3 coding sequence is TGCAGTGCTAGTACAAGGACGGGGGTTGAGTCCTATAATTCACCCCTCCACTTT.

This clonotype has ten or more counts. This chain connects TRBV5-1 to TRBJ2-2; a weak D match, TRBD1 (5 bases). V was clipped by 6 bases and J by 1 base, with 16 bases between them. CDR1 SGHRS and CDR2 YFSETQ come from the germline V gene. The CDR3 runs to 16 residues. The CDR3 spells CASTDFGAVNTGELFF. The CDR3 coding sequence is TGCGCCAGCACTGATTTTGGGGCCGTGAACACCGGGGAGCTGTTTTTT.

This clonotype was observed many times. The chain carries TRBV20-1 and TRBJ2-1, with D maybe TRBD2 (5 bases). This CDR3 region has 16 residues. In germline, CDR1 is DFQATT, CDR2 SNEGSKA (reference sequence). Between the trimmed V and J ends, which lost 0 bases and 4 bases, there was a span of 16 bases. The CDR3 nucleotides are TGCAGTGCTAGAGATTACAGCGGCAAAGAATACAATGAGCAGTTCTTC. It is translated as CSARDYSGKEYNEQFF.

This clonotype was counted ten times or more. This chain connects TRBV5-6 to TRBJ2-3, with D perhaps given as TRBD1 or TRBD2 (5 bases each). Germline V gives CDR1 SGHDT, CDR2 YYEEEE. V was cut by 2 bases and J by 7 bases, with 14 bases left in between. This CDR3 has 14 residues. CDR3 DNA sequence: TGTGCCAGCAGCTTCGGGGCGGAGCTTAATACGCAGTATTTT. This codes for CASSFGAELNTQYF.

This clonotype has ten or more counts. The chain recombines TRBV5-1 with TRBJ2-6; D is possibly TRBD1 or TRBD2 (5 bases each). V was cut by 4 bases and J by 0 bases, with 11 bases left in between. The germline CDR1 and CDR2 sequences are SGHRS and YFSETQ. CDR3 length: 16 residues. The CDR3 here is CASSGQGSSGANVLTF. CDR3 bases: TGCGCCAGCAGCGGACAAGGGAGCTCTGGGGCCAACGTCCTGACTTTC.

At least ten counts were recorded for this clonotype. The chain combines TRBV29-1 with TRBJ2-7; a possible D gene is TRBD1 (6 bases). V was pared by 6 bases and J by 7 bases, with 10 bases between. This CDR3 contains 10 residues. The germline gives CDR1 SQVTM, CDR2 ANQGSEA. CDR3 sequence (DNA): TGCAGCGTCGGTGACAGGGAGCAGTACTTC. It yields the protein CSVGDREQYF.

The table lists this clonotype with many counts. The gene calls are TRBV6-1 and TRBJ2-5; no definite D call. The CDR3 has 14 amino acids. Trimming shortened V by 8 bases and J by 7 bases, and 20 bases separated the two germline ends. Per the germline V gene, CDR1 is MNHNS and CDR2 is SASEGT. DNA of the CDR3: TGTGCCAGCTTGGTGTTTCTCGTCCCTTGGACCCAGTACTTC. The encoded protein is CASLVFLVPWTQYF.

This clonotype was counted ten times or more. One end of the junction varies from germline; a read error may be responsible. V gene TRBV7-9 combines with J gene TRBJ2-1; tentatively, D is TRBD1 or TRBD2 (5 bases each). Germline loops: CDR1 SEHNR, CDR2 FQNEAQ (reference sequence). The CDR3 has 17 residues. The CDR3 DNA is TGTGCCGGCAGCTTAGCTTGGGACCGACGTACCTACAATGAGCAGTTCTTC. This translates into CAGSLAWDRRTYNEQFF.

This clonotype was found many times. The chain has TRBV6-2 or TRBV6-3 and TRBJ2-3, with D perhaps TRBD2 (6 bases). The germline V and J ends were trimmed by 5 bases and 0 bases, with 18 bases remaining between them. Germline V gene lookup returns CDR1 MNHEY and CDR2 SVGEGT. The CDR3 has 17 residues. The CDR3 region has the DNA TGTGCCAGCAGTACAGACCTCGGGACTCATAGCACAGATACGCAGTATTTT. Its protein is CASSTDLGTHSTDTQYF.

This clonotype was recorded at least ten times. The chain combines TRBV20-1 with TRBJ1-1, with a tentative D call TRBD1 (5 bases). V gave up 6 bases and J gave up 3 bases, with 20 bases separating them. The CDR3 consists of 15 residues. Germline CDR1 DFQATT, CDR2 SNEGSKA (reference sequence). The CDR3 sequence is CSAPLRAGRDTEAFF. In DNA form, the CDR3 reads TGCAGTGCCCCCCTCAGGGCAGGGCGGGACACTGAAGCTTTCTTT.

This clonotype was observed many times. This rearrangement joins TRBV12-5 to TRBJ2-3; 9 bases fit TRBD1. Germline CDR1 reads LGHNT; CDR2 reads FRNRAP. CDR3 length equals 16 residues. After removal of 4 bases from V and 1 base from J, the junction contained 6 bases not matched to a gene. CDR3 amino acids: CASGWNGQGRTDTQYF. CDR3 bases: TGTGCTAGTGGTTGGAATGGACAGGGGCGCACAGATACGCAGTATTTT. Drawing the rest from reference TRBV12-5 and TRBJ2-3, the complete variable domain is DARVTQTPRHKVTEMGQEVTMRCQPILGHNTVFWYRQTMMQGLELLAYFRNRAPLDDSGMPKDRFSAEMPDATLATLKIQPSEPRDSAVYFCASGWNGQGRTDTQYFGPGTRLTVL.

The chain couples TRBV5-4 to TRBJ2-5, with 7 bases that match TRBD1. The CDR3 is made up of 15 amino acids. Trimming removed 2 bases from V and 2 bases from J; junction bases left unmatched: 6. Per the germline V gene, CDR1 is SGHNT and CDR2 is YYREEE (reference sequence). The CDR3, as DNA: TGTGCCAGCAGCTTAGGCGACAGGGCTCAAGAGACCCAGTACTTC. Its translation: CASSLGDRAQETQYF.

This clonotype was seen many times. The chain couples TRBV7-2 to TRBJ1-1; D is ambiguous. Germline assignment: CDR1 SGHTA and CDR2 FQGNSA. V gave up 1 base and J gave up 1 base, with 7 bases separating them. The CDR3 runs to 14 residues. The CDR3 coding sequence is TGTGCCAGCAGCTTAGTGTACAGGAACACTGAAGCTTTCTTT. The encoded protein is CASSLVYRNTEAFF.

This clonotype was found many times. This chain joins TRBV21-1 and TRBJ2-4. TRBV21-1 is given as a pseudogene. CDR3 length: 16 amino acids. CDR3 sequence (DNA): TGTGCCAGCAGCAGACGGAGACTCTTAGCCAAAAACATTCAGTACTTC. This translates into CASSRRRLLAKNIQYF.

This clonotype was counted many times. J is TRBJ2-5 and V is TRBV5-1, with a weak D call TRBD1 (5 bases). The CDR3 consists of 14 residues. Trimming removed 2 bases from V and 0 bases from J, with 8 bases in between. Germline CDR1 and CDR2: SGHRS and YFSETQ. The CDR3 DNA reads as TGCGCCAGCAGCTTCGGACAAGACCAAGAGACCCAGTACTTC. It encodes CASSFGQDQETQYF.

This clonotype was picked up many times. This rearrangement joins TRBV7-3 to TRBJ1-1, with a tentative D call TRBD1 (6 bases). Germline V gene sequence: CDR1 SGHTA, CDR2 FQGTGA. Trimming took 5 bases from V and 2 from J, leaving 12 bases between them. The CDR3 contains 14 residues. CDR3 loop: CASSPGHPNTEAFF. The CDR3 DNA follows: TGTGCCAGCAGCCCGGGACATCCTAACACTGAAGCTTTCTTT.

This clonotype was recorded at least ten times. The V call is TRBV10-3, the J call TRBJ2-1; 12 bases agree with TRBD2. The germline gives CDR1 ENHRY, CDR2 SYGVKD. This CDR3 is built from 13 residues. V was pared by 10 bases and J by 8 bases, with 6 bases of the junction left unmatched. CDR3 protein: CATRLAGVDEQFF. For the CDR3, the DNA is TGTGCCACTAGACTAGCGGGAGTGGATGAGCAGTTCTTC.

The chain joins TRBV7-9 to TRBJ2-1; 11 nucleotides line up with TRBD2. The CDR3 extends over 13 amino acids. V lost 5 bases to trimming and J lost 8 bases; unmatched junction nucleotides: 2. CDR1 is SEHNR and CDR2 is FQNEAQ in the germline V gene (reference sequence). CDR3 coding DNA: TGTGCCAGCAGCCTTAGCGGGAGGGATGAGCAGTTCTTC. Translation gives CASSLSGRDEQFF.

This clonotype occurred many times. The V call is TRBV20-1, the J call TRBJ2-3; the D is unclear. CDR1 and CDR2 (germline): DFQATT, SNEGSKA (reference sequence). The CDR3 sequence is 16 residues long. The V gene lost 0 bases and the J gene lost 3 bases, with 16 bases spanning the gap. The CDR3 DNA reads TGCAGTGCTAGAGATAACCAGCGAGGCCCGACAGATACGCAGTATTTT. Its translation is CSARDNQRGPTDTQYF.

This clonotype was observed many times. This chain connects TRBV4-1 to TRBJ1-1; D might be TRBD1 (5 bases). The ends were cut back, 1 base at V and 7 bases at J, with 16 bases in the middle. The CDR3 runs to 15 residues. CDR1 MGHRA and CDR2 YSYEKL come from the germline V gene. Written as DNA, the CDR3 is TGCGCCAGCAGCCAAGCCGCACGTGGCAGGGATGAAGCTTTCTTT. Translation: CASSQAARGRDEAFF.

The table lists this clonotype with many counts. The CDR3 DNA follows: TGTGCCAGCAGTTTGGGGGGCGCGGCGAAGACCCAGTACTTC. As protein: CASSLGGAAKTQYF. The chain carries TRBV28 and TRBJ2-5; TRBD1 or TRBD2 may be the D gene (6 bases each). Trimming removed 3 bases from V and 6 bases from J, with 14 bases in between. The CDR3 is made up of 14 amino acids. CDR1 MDHEN and CDR2 SYDVKM come from the germline V gene.

This clonotype was counted many times. The chain uses TRBV24-1 and TRBJ2-1; the D gene could be TRBD1 or TRBD2 (5 bases each). CDR1 is KGHDR, CDR2 SFDVKD, per germline. This CDR3 region has 15 residues. V was clipped by 3 bases and J by 6 bases, with 14 bases between them. This CDR3 is CATSDPGTRVNEQFF. The CDR3 coding sequence is TGTGCCACCAGTGATCCCGGGACCCGGGTCAATGAGCAGTTCTTC.

This clonotype was detected only a few times. The J gene is TRBJ2-1, the V gene TRBV3-1, with 9 bases identical to TRBD2. Trimming at V came to 4 bases and at J to 7 bases, leaving 11 bases not matched to a gene. This CDR3 is built from 16 residues. CDR1 is LGHDT, CDR2 YNNKEL, per germline (reference sequence). The CDR3 sequence: CASSRVSGGRRNEQFF. The CDR3 DNA reads TGTGCCAGCAGCCGGGTCAGCGGGGGGAGGAGGAATGAGCAGTTCTTC.

This clonotype was observed many times. The rearrangement uses TRBV5-1 and TRBJ1-2, with 10 bases aligning to TRBD1. The CDR3 totals 14 residues. Per germline, CDR1 SGHRS and CDR2 YFSETQ. The J segment lost 8 bases and the V segment lost 3 bases, leaving 7 bases of the junction unmatched. The DNA of the CDR3 is TGCGCCAGCAGCTCCGGGACAGGGGTAGCCGGCTACACCTTC. Its translation: CASSSGTGVAGYTF.